The source of this T cell receptor (beta chain) is a study of CD8 T cells in ankylosing spondylitis. For this clonotype: Its target is not known.

Germline V CDR1 and CDR2: SGHVS, FQNEAQ. This CDR3 has 11 amino acids. V was cut by 5 bases and J by 6 bases, with 7 bases left in between. General study results and limits: Disease-linked clones proved CD8+ and comparatively uncommon in peripheral blood. What appeared characteristic of ankylosing spondylitis blood was a TCR beta motif of fewer than ten highly homologous variants. Disease-associated clones were reportedly significantly overrepresented in matched ankylosing spondylitis synovial fluid. Certain motif variants had earlier been reported in reactive arthritis synovial fluid and blood.

TCRdb re-called the 5' RACE reads with MiXCR, one entry per CDR3 protein. This repertoire shows around 390,000 distinct CDR3 sequences, about 22% found once; its top ten account for about a sixth. The chain links TRBV7-8 to TRBJ1-2, with D hard to call. The sequence came from a male donor with ankylosing spondylitis. The sequenced sample consisted of blood, either unsorted or a sorted T cell fraction (not recorded which). The CDR3, as DNA: TGTGCCAGCAGCCCCCTCGATGGCTACACCTTC. This codes for CASSPLDGYTF. The full variable domain, rest sourced from reference TRBV7-8 and TRBJ1-2, is GAGVSQSPRYKVAKRGQDVALRCDPISGHVSLFWYQQALGQGPEFLTYFQNEAQLDKSGLPSDRFFAERPEGSVSTLKIQRTQQEDSAVYLCASSPLDGYTFGSGTRLTVV.